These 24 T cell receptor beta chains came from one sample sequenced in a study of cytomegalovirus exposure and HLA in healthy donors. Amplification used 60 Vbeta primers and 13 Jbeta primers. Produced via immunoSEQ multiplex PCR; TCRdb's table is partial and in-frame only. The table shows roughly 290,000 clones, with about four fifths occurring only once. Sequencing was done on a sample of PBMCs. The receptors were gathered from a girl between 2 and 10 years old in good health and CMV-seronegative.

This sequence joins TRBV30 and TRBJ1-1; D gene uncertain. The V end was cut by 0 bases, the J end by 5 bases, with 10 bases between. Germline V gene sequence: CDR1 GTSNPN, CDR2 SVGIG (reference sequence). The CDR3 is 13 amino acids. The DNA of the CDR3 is TGTGCCTGGAGTGTATTAGAGGAAACTGAAGCTTTCTTT. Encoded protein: CAWSVLEETEAFF.

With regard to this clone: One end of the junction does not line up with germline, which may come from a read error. DNA of the CDR3: TGTGCTAGTGGTTTGGATAGCGGGAGCTACAACTTC. Translating gives CASGLDSGSYNF. The chain joins TRBV12-5 to TRBJ2-7; TRBD2 aligns across 9 bases. The CDR3 runs to 12 residues. CDR1 is LGHNT, CDR2 FRNRAP, per germline.

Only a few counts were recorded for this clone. The CDR3 sequence: CASSQGRGQGHEKLFF. CDR3 in DNA: TGTGCCAGCAGCCAAGGGAGGGGACAGGGTCATGAAAAACTGTTTTTT. V usage is TRBV14 and J usage is TRBJ1-4; 9 nucleotides line up with TRBD1. This CDR3 region has 16 residues. The germline gives CDR1 SGHDN, CDR2 FVKESK. Trimming removed 1 base from V and 6 bases from J; junction bases left unmatched: 6.

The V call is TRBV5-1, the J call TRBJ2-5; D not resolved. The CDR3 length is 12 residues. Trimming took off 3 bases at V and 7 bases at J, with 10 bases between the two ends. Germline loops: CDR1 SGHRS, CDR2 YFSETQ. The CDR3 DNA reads TGCGCCAGCAGCTGGGCCCGAGTGACCCAGTACTTC. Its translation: CASSWARVTQYF.

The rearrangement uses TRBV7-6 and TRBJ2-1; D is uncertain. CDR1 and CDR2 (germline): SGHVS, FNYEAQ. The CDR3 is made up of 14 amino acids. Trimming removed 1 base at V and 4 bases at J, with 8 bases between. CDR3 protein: CASSLVPQYNEQFF. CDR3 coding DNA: TGTGCCAGCAGCTTAGTTCCCCAATACAATGAGCAGTTCTTC.

The CDR3 nucleotides are TGTGCCAGCAGTTGGGACAGCGATATAGCCAAAAACATTCAGTACTTC. Translation gives CASSWDSDIAKNIQYF. The V call is TRBV6-5, the J call TRBJ2-4, with 7 bases fitting TRBD1. V gave up 4 bases and J gave up 0 bases; unmatched junction bases: 6. The CDR3 contains 16 residues. From germline, CDR1 is MNHEY and CDR2 SVGAGI.

CDR3 protein: CSVEIVSGRAYEQYF. DNA of the CDR3: TGCAGCGTTGAAATCGTTAGCGGGAGGGCCTACGAGCAGTACTTC. The rearrangement uses TRBV29-1 and TRBJ2-7, with 11 bases identical to TRBD2. Trimming cost V 2 bases and J 2 bases; bases outside gene matches: 5. The CDR3 runs to 15 residues. The V gene's germline CDR1 is SQVTM and CDR2 ANQGSEA.

CDR3 DNA: TGTGCCAGCAGCCCGTCGGGACAGGGCGAGCAGTACTTC. Protein product: CASSPSGQGEQYF. The rearrangement joins TRBV14 to TRBJ2-7; 9 bases line up with TRBD1. This CDR3 has 13 residues. J lost 6 bases, V lost 4 bases, and 4 bases had no gene match. In germline, CDR1 is SGHDN, CDR2 FVKESK.

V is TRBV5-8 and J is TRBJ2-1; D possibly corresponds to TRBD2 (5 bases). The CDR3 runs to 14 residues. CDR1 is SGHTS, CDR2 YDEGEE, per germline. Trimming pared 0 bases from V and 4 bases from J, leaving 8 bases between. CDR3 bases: TGTGCCAGCAGCTTGGGGTGGGAGTACAATGAGCAGTTCTTC. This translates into CASSLGWEYNEQFF.

The CDR3 reads CASSTRDRVLSGNTIYF. CDR3 coding DNA: TGTGCCAGCAGCACCCGGGACAGGGTCCTCTCTGGAAACACCATATATTTT. V is TRBV9 and J is TRBJ1-3; 9 nucleotides line up with TRBD1. Unmatched junction bases numbered 8, after V lost 4 bases and J lost 0 bases. CDR1 and CDR2 (germline): SGDLS, YYNGEE. The CDR3 runs 17 residues.

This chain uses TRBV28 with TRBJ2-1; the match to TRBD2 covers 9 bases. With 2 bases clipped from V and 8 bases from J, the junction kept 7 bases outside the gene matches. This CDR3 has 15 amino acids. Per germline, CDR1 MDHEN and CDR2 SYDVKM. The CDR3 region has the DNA TGTGCCAGCAGTTTAGATAGCGGGAGACTTGATGAGCAGTTCTTC. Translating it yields CASSLDSGRLDEQFF.

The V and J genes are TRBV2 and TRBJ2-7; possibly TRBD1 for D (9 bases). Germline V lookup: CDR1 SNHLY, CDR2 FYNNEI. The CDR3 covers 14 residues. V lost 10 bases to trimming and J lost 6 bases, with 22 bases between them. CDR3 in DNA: TGTGCCACCCGGGGGGGACAGGGTCGAGGCGAGCAGTACTTC. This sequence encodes CATRGGQGRGEQYF. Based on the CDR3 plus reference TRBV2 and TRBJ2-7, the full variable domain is EPEVTQTPSHQVTQMGQEVILRCVPISNHLYFYWYRQILGQKVEFLVSFYNNEISEKSEIFDDQFSVERPDGSNFTLKIRSTKLEDSAMYFCATRGGQGRGEQYFGPGTRLTVT.

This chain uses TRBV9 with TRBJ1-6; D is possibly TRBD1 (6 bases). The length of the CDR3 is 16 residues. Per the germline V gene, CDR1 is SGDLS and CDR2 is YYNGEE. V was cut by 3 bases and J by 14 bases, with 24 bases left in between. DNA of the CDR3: TGTGCCAGCAGCGCTAGGACGCTAGGGGGATTGAATTCCCTCCACTTT. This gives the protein CASSARTLGGLNSLHF.

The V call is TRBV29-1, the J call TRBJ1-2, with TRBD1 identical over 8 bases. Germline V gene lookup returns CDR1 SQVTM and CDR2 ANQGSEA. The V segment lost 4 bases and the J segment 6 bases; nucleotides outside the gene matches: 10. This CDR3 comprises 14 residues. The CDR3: CSVVSRQGADGYTF. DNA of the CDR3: TGCAGCGTTGTATCCAGGCAGGGGGCTGATGGCTACACCTTC. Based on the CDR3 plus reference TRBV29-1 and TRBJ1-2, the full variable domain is SAVISQKPSRDICQRGTSLTIQCQVDSQVTMMFWYRQQPGQSLTLIATANQGSEATYESGFVIDKFPISRPNLTFSTLTVSNMSPEDSSIYLCSVVSRQGADGYTFGSGTRLTVV.

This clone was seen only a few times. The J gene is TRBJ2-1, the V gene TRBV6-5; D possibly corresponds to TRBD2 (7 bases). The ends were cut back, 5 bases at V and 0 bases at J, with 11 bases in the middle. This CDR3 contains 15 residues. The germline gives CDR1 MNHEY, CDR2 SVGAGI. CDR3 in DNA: TGTGCCAGCAGTGCGGGGGCGAGCTCCTACAATGAGCAGTTCTTC. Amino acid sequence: CASSAGASSYNEQFF.

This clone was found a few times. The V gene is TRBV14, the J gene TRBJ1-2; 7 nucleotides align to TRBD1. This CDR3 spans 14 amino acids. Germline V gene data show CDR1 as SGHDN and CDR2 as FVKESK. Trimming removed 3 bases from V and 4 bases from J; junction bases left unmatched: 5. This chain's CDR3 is CASSQDDRVYGYTF. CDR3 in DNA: TGTGCCAGCAGCCAGGACGACAGGGTCTATGGCTACACCTTC.

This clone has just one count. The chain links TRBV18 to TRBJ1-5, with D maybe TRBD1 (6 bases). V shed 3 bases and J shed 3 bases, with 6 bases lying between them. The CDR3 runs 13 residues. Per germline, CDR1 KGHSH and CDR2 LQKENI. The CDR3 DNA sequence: TGTGCCAGCTCACCGGGACACAATCAGCCCCAGCATTTT. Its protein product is CASSPGHNQPQHF.

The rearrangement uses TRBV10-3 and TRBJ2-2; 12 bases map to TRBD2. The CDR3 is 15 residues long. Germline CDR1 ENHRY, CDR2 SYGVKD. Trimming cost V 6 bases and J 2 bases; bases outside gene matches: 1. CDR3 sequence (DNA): TGTGCCATCAGAGGACTAGCGGGAAACACCGGGGAGCTGTTTTTT. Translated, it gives CAIRGLAGNTGELFF.

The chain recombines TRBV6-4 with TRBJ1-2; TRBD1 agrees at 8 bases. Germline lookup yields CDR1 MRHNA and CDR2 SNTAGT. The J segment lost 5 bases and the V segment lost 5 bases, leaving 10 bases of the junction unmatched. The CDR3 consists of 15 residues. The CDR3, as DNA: TGTGCCAGCAGTCCAGTCCAGGGGGCAGATTATGGCTACACCTTC. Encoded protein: CASSPVQGADYGYTF.

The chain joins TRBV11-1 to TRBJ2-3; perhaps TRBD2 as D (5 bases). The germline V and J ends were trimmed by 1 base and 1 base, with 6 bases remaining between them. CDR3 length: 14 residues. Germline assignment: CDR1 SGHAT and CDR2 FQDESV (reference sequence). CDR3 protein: CASSLDGGTDTQYF. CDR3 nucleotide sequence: TGTGCCAGCAGCTTAGACGGGGGCACAGATACGCAGTATTTT. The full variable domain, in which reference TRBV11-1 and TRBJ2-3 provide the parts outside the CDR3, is EAEVAQSPRYKITEKSQAVAFWCDPISGHATLYWYRQILGQGPELLVQFQDESVVDDSQLPKDRFSAERLKGVDSTLKIQPAELGDSAMYLCASSLDGGTDTQYFGPGTRLTVL.

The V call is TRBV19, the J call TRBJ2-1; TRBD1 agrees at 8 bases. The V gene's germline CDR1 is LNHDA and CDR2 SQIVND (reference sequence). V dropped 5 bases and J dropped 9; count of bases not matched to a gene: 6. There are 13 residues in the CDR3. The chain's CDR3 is CASSVQGVGEQFF. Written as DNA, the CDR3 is TGTGCCAGTAGTGTACAGGGGGTGGGTGAGCAGTTCTTC.

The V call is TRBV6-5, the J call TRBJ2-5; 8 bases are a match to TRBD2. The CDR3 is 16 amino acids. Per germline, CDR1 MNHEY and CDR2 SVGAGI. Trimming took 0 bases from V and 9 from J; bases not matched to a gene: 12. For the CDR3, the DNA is TGTGCCAGCAGTTACTCGAAGTTAGCGGGACTGAAGGCCCAGTACTTC. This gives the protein CASSYSKLAGLKAQYF.

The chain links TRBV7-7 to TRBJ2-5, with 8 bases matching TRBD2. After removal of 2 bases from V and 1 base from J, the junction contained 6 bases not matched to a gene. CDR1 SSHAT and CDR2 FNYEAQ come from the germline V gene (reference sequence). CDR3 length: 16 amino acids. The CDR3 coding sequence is TGTGCCAGCAGCTTAAGGGCTAGCGGGTCCCAAGAGACCCAGTACTTC. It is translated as CASSLRASGSQETQYF.

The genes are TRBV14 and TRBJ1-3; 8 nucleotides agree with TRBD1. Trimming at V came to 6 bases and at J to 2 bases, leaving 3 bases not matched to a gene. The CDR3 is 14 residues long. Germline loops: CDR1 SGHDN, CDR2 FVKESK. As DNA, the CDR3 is TGTGCCAGCAGGCGACAGGGGACTGGAAACACCATATATTTT. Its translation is CASRRQGTGNTIYF. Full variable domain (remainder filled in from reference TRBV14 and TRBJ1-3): EAGVTQFPSHSVIEKGQTVTLRCDPISGHDNLYWYRRVMGKEIKFLLHFVKESKQDESGMPNNRFLAERTGGTYSTLKVQPAELEDSGVYFCASRRQGTGNTIYFGEGSWLTVV.